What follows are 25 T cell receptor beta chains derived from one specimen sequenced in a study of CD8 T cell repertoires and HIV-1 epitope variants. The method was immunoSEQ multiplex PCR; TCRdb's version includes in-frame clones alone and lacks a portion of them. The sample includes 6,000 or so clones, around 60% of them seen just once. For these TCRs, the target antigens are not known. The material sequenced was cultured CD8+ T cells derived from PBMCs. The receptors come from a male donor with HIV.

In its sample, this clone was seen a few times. CDR3 protein: CASSKSRVDEQYF. The CDR3 DNA reads as TGTGCCAGCAGCAAGAGCAGGGTAGACGAGCAGTACTTC. The V and J genes are TRBV6-5 and TRBJ2-7, with a weak D call TRBD1 (5 bases). CDR3 length: 13 amino acids. V was shortened by 6 bases and J by 5 bases, with 14 bases between the two germline ends. Germline CDR1 is MNHEY and CDR2 is SVGAGI.

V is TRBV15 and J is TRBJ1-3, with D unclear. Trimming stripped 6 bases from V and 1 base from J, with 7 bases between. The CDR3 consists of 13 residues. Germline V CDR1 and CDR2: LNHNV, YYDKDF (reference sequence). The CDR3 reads CATSPGSGNTIYF. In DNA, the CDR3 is TGTGCCACCAGTCCGGGATCTGGAAACACCATATATTTT.

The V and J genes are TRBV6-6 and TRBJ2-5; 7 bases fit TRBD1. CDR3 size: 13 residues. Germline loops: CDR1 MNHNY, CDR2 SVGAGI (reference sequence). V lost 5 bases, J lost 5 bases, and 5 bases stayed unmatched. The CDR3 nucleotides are TGTGCCAGCAGTAGGGGACAGTCGGAGACCCAGTACTTC. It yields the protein CASSRGQSETQYF.

In DNA form, the CDR3 reads TGTGCCAGCAGTTTGGGACAGGGGGGGACTCAGCCCCAGCATTTT. It codes for CASSLGQGGTQPQHF. This chain joins TRBV28 and TRBJ1-5, with TRBD1 matching 11 bases. This CDR3 has 15 amino acids. Germline assignment: CDR1 MDHEN and CDR2 SYDVKM. V lost 3 bases and J lost 6; bases outside the gene matches: 4.

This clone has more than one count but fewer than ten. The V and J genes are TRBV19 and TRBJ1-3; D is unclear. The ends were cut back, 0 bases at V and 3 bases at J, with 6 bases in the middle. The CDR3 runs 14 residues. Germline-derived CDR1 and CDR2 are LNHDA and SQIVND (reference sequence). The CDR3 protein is CASSIDGYGNTIYF. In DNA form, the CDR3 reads TGTGCCAGTAGTATAGACGGATATGGAAACACCATATATTTT.

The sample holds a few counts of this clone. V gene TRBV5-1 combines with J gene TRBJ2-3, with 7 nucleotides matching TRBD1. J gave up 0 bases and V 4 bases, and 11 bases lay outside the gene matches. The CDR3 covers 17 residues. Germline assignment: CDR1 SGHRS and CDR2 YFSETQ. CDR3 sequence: CASSDGTDYSSTDTQYF. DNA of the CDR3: TGCGCCAGCAGCGACGGGACAGATTATTCTAGCACAGATACGCAGTATTTT.

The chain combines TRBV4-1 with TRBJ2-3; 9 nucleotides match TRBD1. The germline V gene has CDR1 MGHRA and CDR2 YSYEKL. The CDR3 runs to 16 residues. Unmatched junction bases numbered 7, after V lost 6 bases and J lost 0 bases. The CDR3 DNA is TGCGCCAGCAGTCAGGTTGGACAGGGGAGCACAGATACGCAGTATTTT. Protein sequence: CASSQVGQGSTDTQYF.

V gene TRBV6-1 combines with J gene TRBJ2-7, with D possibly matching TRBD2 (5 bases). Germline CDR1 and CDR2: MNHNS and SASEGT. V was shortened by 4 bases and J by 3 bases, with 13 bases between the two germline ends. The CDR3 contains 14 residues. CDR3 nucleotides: TGTGCCAGCAGTGGTTCCATCGGGAACTACGAGCAGTACTTC. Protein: CASSGSIGNYEQYF.

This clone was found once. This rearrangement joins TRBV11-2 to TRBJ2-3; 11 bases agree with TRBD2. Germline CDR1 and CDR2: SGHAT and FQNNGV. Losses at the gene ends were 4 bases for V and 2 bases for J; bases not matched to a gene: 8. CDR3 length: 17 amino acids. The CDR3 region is CASSSPIAGGSTDTQYF. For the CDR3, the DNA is TGTGCCAGCAGCTCCCCCATAGCGGGAGGGTCCACAGATACGCAGTATTTT.

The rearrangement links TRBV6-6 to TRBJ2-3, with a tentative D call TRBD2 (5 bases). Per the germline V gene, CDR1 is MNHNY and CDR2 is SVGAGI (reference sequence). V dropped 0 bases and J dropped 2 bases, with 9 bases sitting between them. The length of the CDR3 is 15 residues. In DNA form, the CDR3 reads TGTGCCAGCAGTTACTCGAGGACTTACACAGATACGCAGTATTTT. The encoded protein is CASSYSRTYTDTQYF.

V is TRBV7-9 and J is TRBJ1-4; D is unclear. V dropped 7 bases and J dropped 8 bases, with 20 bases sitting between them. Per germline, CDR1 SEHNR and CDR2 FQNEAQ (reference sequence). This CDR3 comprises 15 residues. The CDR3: CASTSGREGGEKLFF. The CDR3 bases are TGTGCCAGCACCTCGGGGAGGGAGGGAGGAGAAAAACTGTTTTTT.

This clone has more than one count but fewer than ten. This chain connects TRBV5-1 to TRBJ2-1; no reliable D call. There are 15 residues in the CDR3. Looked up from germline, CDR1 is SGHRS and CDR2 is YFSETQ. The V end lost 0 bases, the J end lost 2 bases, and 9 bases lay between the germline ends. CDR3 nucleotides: TGCGCCAGCAGCTTGGAAGGAGAGACCTACAATGAGCAGTTCTTC. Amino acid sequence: CASSLEGETYNEQFF. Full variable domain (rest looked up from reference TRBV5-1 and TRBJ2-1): KAGVTQTPRYLIKTRGQQVTLSCSPISGHRSVSWYQQTPGQGLQFLFEYFSETQRNKGNFPGRFSGRQFSNSRSEMNVSTLELGDSALYLCASSLEGETYNEQFFGPGTRLTVL.

CDR3 in amino acids: CSALTGISYNEQFF. The CDR3 DNA reads TGCAGCGCCCTCACAGGGATCTCCTACAATGAGCAGTTCTTC. The chain combines TRBV29-1 with TRBJ2-1; tentatively, D is TRBD1 (6 bases). Germline V CDR1 and CDR2: SQVTM, ANQGSEA. Trimming took 7 bases from V and 0 from J, leaving 13 bases between them. This CDR3 contains 14 residues.

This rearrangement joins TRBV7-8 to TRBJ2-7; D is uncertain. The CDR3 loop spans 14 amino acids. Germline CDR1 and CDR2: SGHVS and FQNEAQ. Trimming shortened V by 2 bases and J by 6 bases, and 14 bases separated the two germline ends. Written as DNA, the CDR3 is TGTGCCAGCAGCTTAAAATGGGTTAGTGGCGAGCAGTACTTC. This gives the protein CASSLKWVSGEQYF.

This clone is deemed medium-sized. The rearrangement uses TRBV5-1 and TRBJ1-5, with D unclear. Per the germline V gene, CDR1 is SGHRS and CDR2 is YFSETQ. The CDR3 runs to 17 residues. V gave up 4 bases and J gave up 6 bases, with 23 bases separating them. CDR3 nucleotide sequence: TGCGCCAGCAGCCCGGTACCTGACATCGGGAGGGCTCAGCCCCAGCATTTT. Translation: CASSPVPDIGRAQPQHF.

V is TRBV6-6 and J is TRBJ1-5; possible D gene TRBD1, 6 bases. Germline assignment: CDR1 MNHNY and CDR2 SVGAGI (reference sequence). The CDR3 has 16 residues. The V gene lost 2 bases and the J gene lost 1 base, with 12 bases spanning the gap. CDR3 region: CASSYPGAVSNQPQHF. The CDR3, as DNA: TGTGCCAGCAGTTACCCAGGGGCGGTGAGCAATCAGCCCCAGCATTTT.

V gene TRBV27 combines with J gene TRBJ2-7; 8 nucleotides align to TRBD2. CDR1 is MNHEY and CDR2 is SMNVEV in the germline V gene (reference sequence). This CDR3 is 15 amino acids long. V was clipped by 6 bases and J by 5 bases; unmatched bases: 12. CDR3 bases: TGTGCCAGCAGCACTAGAAGCGGGAGTCGGGACGAGCAGTACTTC. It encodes CASSTRSGSRDEQYF.

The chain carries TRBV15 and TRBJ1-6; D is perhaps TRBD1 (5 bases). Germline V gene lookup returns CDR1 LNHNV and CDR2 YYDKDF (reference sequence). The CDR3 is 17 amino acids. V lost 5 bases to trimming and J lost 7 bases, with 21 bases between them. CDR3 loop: CATSGGEDRGTNSPLHF. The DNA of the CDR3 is TGTGCCACCAGCGGGGGAGAAGATCGCGGAACGAATTCACCCCTCCACTTT.

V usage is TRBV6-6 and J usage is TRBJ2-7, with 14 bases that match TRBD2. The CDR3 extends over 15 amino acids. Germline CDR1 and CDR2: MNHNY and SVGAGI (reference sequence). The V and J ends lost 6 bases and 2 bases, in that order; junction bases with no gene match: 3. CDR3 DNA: TGTGCCAGCAGGGTGACTAGCGGGGGGGCCTACGAGCAGTACTTC. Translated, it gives CASRVTSGGAYEQYF.

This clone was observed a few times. The CDR3 region has the DNA TGTGCCAGCAGCTTCGGGCAGGGCCTTGGGGAGCAGTTCTTC. It encodes CASSFGQGLGEQFF. The J gene is TRBJ2-1, the V gene TRBV5-8, with a tentative D call TRBD1 (5 bases). Germline V gene sequence: CDR1 SGHTS, CDR2 YDEGEE. The CDR3 is made up of 14 amino acids. Trimming took off 2 bases at V and 10 bases at J, with 16 bases between the two ends.

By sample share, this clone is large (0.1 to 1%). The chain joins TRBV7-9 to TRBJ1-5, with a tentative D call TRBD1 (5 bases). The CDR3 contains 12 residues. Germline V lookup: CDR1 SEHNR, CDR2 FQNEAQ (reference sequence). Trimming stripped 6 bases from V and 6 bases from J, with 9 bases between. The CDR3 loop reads CASRAGTQPQHF. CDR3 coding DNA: TGTGCCAGCAGAGCGGGGACTCAGCCCCAGCATTTT.

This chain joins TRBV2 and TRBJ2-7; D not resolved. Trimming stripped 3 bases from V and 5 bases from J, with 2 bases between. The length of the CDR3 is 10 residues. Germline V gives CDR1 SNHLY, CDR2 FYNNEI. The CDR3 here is CASSDNEQYF. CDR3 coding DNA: TGTGCCAGCAGTGATAACGAGCAGTACTTC.

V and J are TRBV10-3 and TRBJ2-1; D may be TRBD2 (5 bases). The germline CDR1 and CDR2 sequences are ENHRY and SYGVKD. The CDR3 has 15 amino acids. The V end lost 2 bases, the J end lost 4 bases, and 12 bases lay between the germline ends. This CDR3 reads CAISEVGGPYNEQFF. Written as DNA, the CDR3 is TGTGCCATCAGTGAGGTGGGCGGGCCTTACAATGAGCAGTTCTTC.

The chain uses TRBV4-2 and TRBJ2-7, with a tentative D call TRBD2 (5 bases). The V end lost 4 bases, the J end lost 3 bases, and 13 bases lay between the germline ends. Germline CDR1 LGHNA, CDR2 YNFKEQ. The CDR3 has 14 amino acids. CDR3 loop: CASSPEAVFYEQYF. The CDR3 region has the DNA TGTGCCAGCAGCCCGGAAGCGGTCTTCTACGAGCAGTACTTC.

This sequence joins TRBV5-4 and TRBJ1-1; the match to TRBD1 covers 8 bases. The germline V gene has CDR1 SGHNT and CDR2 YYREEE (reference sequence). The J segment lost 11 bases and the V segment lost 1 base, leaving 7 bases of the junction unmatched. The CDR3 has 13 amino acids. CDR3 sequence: CASSLYLGQEAFF. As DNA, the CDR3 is TGTGCCAGCAGCTTGTATCTGGGACAGGAGGCTTTCTTT.